In its sample, the clone carrying this T cell receptor beta chain was seen many times. Its antigen is unidentified. The data are from a study of CD8+CD57+ T cells in acquired aplastic anemia. In the study overall: Around 3.2 ug was the average amount of DNA from sorted CD4+ and CD8+ cells. Study-level findings and limits: Shared by patients and controls, twenty-nine CD8+ CDR3s were abundant in patients. Patients were compared with controls for CD8+ Simpson's diversity, and no significant difference emerged.

Genomic DNA acted as the template from which TCR beta VDJ combination and CDR3 sequence profiling were carried out. TCRdb reprocessed the reads with MiXCR, giving one entry per CDR3 protein. Among some 200,000 distinct CDR3 sequences listed, about half were seen once. CD8+CD57+ cell expansion had been shown by flow cytometry in patients chosen for sequencing. Blood was sampled before the patients had received any therapy. Material: sorted CD4+, CD8+, or CD8+CD57+ T cells (not recorded which) from PBMCs. This TCR derives from a human donor with aplastic anemia.

CDR3 coding DNA: TGCGCCAGCAGCCTCTCTATGGCTGAGCAGTTCTTC. Protein sequence: CASSLSMAEQFF. The V and J genes are TRBV5-1 and TRBJ2-1; D is ambiguous. Looked up from germline, CDR1 is SGHRS and CDR2 is YFSETQ. V lost 4 bases and J lost 9, with 11 bases in between. The CDR3 totals 12 residues.